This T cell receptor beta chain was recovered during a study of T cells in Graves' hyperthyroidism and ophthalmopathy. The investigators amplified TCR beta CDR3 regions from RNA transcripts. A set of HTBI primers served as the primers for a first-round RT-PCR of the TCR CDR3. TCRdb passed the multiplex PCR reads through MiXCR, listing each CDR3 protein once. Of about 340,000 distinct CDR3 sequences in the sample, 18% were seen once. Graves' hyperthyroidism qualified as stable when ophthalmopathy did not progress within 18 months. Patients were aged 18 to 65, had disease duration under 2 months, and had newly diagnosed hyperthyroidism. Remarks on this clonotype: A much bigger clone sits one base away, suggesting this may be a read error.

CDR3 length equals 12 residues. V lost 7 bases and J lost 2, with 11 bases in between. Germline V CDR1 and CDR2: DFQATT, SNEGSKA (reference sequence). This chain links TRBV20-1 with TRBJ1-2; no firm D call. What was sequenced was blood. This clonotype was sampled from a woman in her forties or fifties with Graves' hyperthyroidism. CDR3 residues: CSVEVPNYGYTF. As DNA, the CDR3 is TGCAGTGTGGAGGTTCCCAACTATGGCTACACCTTC.